These T cell receptor beta chains were read from a single sample in a study of beta chain features in type 1 diabetes. This table comes from immunoSEQ multiplex PCR, and its TCRdb copy is limited to in-frame clones, with some not included. The data hold around 280,000 clones, with 14% to 15% observed a single time. Sequenced sample: naive CD4+ T cells from blood. The receptors originated from a man between 18 and 29 years old with type 1 diabetes. Each CDR3 is given with its conserved first and last residue. A D gene is named only where the DNA matches it firmly. For some rows the clone size is stated as once, few or many, or as a class when expanded; others skip it.

D: TRBD1; J: TRBJ1-5; V: TRBV30; size: NA; CDR3: CAWSGTGGVQPQHF; DNA: TGTGCCTGGAGTGGGACAGGGGGGGTTCAGCCCCAGCATTTT
D: NA; J: TRBJ2-1; V: TRBV29-1; size: few; CDR3: CSAPIPGNNNEQFF; DNA: TGCAGCGCTCCAATCCCAGGGAACAACAATGAGCAGTTCTTC
D: NA; J: TRBJ2-7; V: TRBV9; size: few; CDR3: CASSPQGGRTYEQYF; DNA: TGTGCCAGCAGCCCACAGGGCGGGCGGACCTACGAGCAGTACTTC
D: NA; J: TRBJ2-4; V: TRBV2; size: NA; CDR3: CASSRARGNIQYF; DNA: TGTGCCAGCAGTAGAGCTCGGGGGAACATTCAGTACTTC
D: TRBD2; J: TRBJ2-5; V: TRBV9; size: NA; CDR3: CASSVGGSGGTQYF; DNA: TGTGCCAGCAGCGTAGGAGGTAGCGGGGGGACCCAGTACTTC
D: NA; J: TRBJ2-2; V: TRBV30; size: NA; CDR3: CAWIAQPNTGELFF; DNA: TGTGCCTGGATAGCTCAGCCGAACACCGGGGAGCTGTTTTTT
D: TRBD1; J: TRBJ2-5; V: TRBV7-9; size: few; CDR3: CASSPGQGPETQYF; DNA: TGTGCCAGCAGCCCGGGACAGGGCCCGGAGACCCAGTACTTC
D: NA; J: TRBJ1-2; V: TRBV2; size: NA; CDR3: CASSPGEGYGYTF; DNA: TGTGCCAGCAGTCCAGGGGAGGGCTATGGCTACACCTTC
D: NA; J: TRBJ1-2; V: TRBV19; size: few; CDR3: CASSSLGPSTGYTF; DNA: TGTGCCAGTAGTAGCCTGGGGCCATCGACTGGCTACACCTTC
D: NA; J: TRBJ1-2; V: TRBV19; size: NA; CDR3: CASSIHPGYGYTF; DNA: TGTGCCAGTAGTATCCATCCGGGCTATGGCTACACCTTC
D: TRBD1; J: TRBJ1-2; V: TRBV6-5; size: few; CDR3: CASSYSRDRVDYTF; DNA: TGTGCCAGCAGTTACTCGAGGGACAGGGTAGACTACACCTTC
D: NA; J: TRBJ2-7; V: TRBV7-9; size: NA; CDR3: CASSPLQGYEQYF; DNA: TGTGCCAGCAGTCCTCTACAGGGCTACGAGCAGTACTTC
D: NA; J: TRBJ2-3; V: TRBV9; size: NA; CDR3: CASSVDPTVVDTQYF; DNA: TGTGCCAGCAGCGTAGATCCGACAGTCGTAGATACGCAGTATTTT
D: TRBD1; J: TRBJ2-7; V: TRBV5-6; size: few; CDR3: CASSLKQTGPYEQYF; DNA: TGTGCCAGCAGCCTCAAGCAGACAGGGCCCTACGAGCAGTACTTC
D: NA; J: TRBJ1-4; V: TRBV28; size: NA; CDR3: CASRRRDEKLFF; DNA: TGTGCCTCCCGACGGAGGGATGAAAAACTGTTTTTT
D: NA; J: TRBJ1-2; V: TRBV11-2; size: few; CDR3: CASSHDTNYGYTF; DNA: TGTGCCAGCAGCCATGACACAAACTATGGCTACACCTTC
D: NA; J: TRBJ1-1; V: TRBV29-1; size: NA; CDR3: CSVEVQGSEVEAFF; DNA: TGCAGCGTTGAAGTGCAGGGAAGTGAGGTTGAAGCTTTCTTT
D: TRBD2; J: TRBJ2-1; V: TRBV5-1; size: few; CDR3: CASGGGLADNEQFF; DNA: TGCGCCAGCGGGGGGGGACTAGCCGACAATGAGCAGTTCTTC
D: NA; J: TRBJ1-1; V: TRBV5-4; size: few; CDR3: CASSSPGGWEAFF; DNA: TGTGCCAGCAGCTCTCCTGGCGGGTGGGAAGCTTTCTTT
D: NA; J: TRBJ2-7; V: TRBV11-2; size: NA; CDR3: CASSFEWQGYEQYF; DNA: TGTGCCAGCAGCTTCGAATGGCAGGGCTACGAGCAGTACTTC